Sequencing of this TCR beta chain was carried out in a study of PD-L1 blockade in urothelial cancer. For the study at large: Administration of atezolizumab to patients began in about 2014, at 1,200 mg intravenously every 3 weeks. Treatment start was followed by blood analysis at 3 weeks (second dose) and again at 6 weeks.

As to time point: pretreatment peripheral blood. Data came from immunoSEQ multiplex PCR; TCRdb stores just in-frame clones and leaves some out. The sample consists of tens of thousands of clones, 81% of them appearing once. The sequencing here drew on PBMCs, taken around atezolizumab (anti-PD-L1) treatment. This TCR came from a man between 65 and 85 years old with urothelial cancer.

The CDR3: CASSLRYRGDEQYF. CDR3 DNA: TGCGCCAGCAGCCTACGATACAGGGGGGACGAGCAGTACTTC. The chain combines TRBV5-1 with TRBJ2-7; 8 bases are shared with TRBD1. V trimming: 4 bases; J trimming: 5 bases; junction bases outside the gene matches: 8. CDR3 size: 14 residues. Germline assignment: CDR1 SGHRS and CDR2 YFSETQ.